One sample yielded the 10 T cell receptor beta chains listed below, sequenced in a study of T cells in Graves' hyperthyroidism and ophthalmopathy. Amplification of TCR beta CDR3 regions used RNA as the template. TCR CDR3 regions were first amplified by RT-PCR with HTBI primers. TCRdb used MiXCR to reprocess the multiplex PCR reads, holding one entry per CDR3 protein. This sample has 500,000 to 600,000 distinct CDR3 sequences, with 46% found just once. The sequencing sample was made of peripheral blood or thyroid tissue (not recorded which). The receptors were gathered from an adult woman with Graves' disease, either hyperthyroidism or ophthalmopathy (not recorded which).

Many counts were recorded for this clonotype. CDR3 protein: CSVRGGGANVLTF. The CDR3 region has the DNA TGCAGCGTTAGGGGTGGTGGGGCCAACGTCCTGACTTTC. V usage is TRBV29-1 and J usage is TRBJ2-6; D perhaps matches TRBD1 (5 bases). This CDR3 region has 13 residues. Trimming took 5 bases from V and 3 from J, leaving 8 bases between them. The germline V gene has CDR1 SQVTM and CDR2 ANQGSEA.

This clonotype was seen at least ten times. V gene TRBV6-4 combines with J gene TRBJ1-1; unclear D gene. Germline values: CDR1 MRHNA, CDR2 SNTAGT. The V end lost 4 bases, the J end lost 1 base, and 7 bases lay between the germline ends. The length of the CDR3 is 13 residues. The CDR3 region is CASSATGNTEAFF. In nucleotides, the CDR3 is TGTGCCAGCAGTGCCACGGGGAACACTGAAGCTTTCTTT.

Ten or more counts support this clonotype. The chain has TRBV29-1 and TRBJ1-1, with a weak D call TRBD1 (5 bases). The CDR3 loop spans 11 amino acids. Germline CDR1 reads SQVTM; CDR2 reads ANQGSEA. The V end lost 6 bases, the J end lost 6 bases, and 11 bases lay between the germline ends. The CDR3 loop reads CSVSRGAEAFF. CDR3 DNA sequence: TGCAGCGTGAGTAGGGGAGCTGAAGCTTTCTTT.

Regarding this clonotype: The conserved final phenylalanine or tryptophan is absent from the CDR3, which likely points to a read error. The DNA is omitted, as the CDR3 cannot be located on it reliably, and the CDR3 follows TCRdb's listing. The rearrangement links TRBV10-3 to TRBJ2-5; the table's D gene call, TRBD1, was not cross checked with the DNA. Germline CDR1 is ENHRY and CDR2 is SYGVKD. The length of the CDR3 is 14 amino acids, counting both ends. The CDR3 spells CAISERGEGYTFGS.

The gene calls are TRBV7-9 and TRBJ1-2; D is uncertain. Per the germline V gene, CDR1 is SEHNR and CDR2 is FQNEAQ (reference sequence). V was shortened by 8 bases and J by 4 bases, with 14 bases between the two germline ends. This CDR3 has 13 residues. The CDR3 spells CASRGPWGYGYTF. The CDR3 nucleotides read TGTGCCAGCCGGGGTCCCTGGGGCTATGGCTACACCTTC.

In this sample, this clonotype turned up a few times. The chain carries TRBV29-1 and TRBJ2-5; a weak D match, TRBD2 (7 bases). Germline assignment: CDR1 SQVTM and CDR2 ANQGSEA. V was pared by 3 bases and J by 2 bases, with 10 bases between. The CDR3 length is 13 residues. The CDR3 sequence: CSVDGGAQETQYF. In DNA, the CDR3 is TGCAGCGTTGATGGGGGGGCTCAAGAGACCCAGTACTTC. Full variable domain (outside the CDR3, taken from reference TRBV29-1 and TRBJ2-5): SAVISQKPSRDICQRGTSLTIQCQVDSQVTMMFWYRQQPGQSLTLIATANQGSEATYESGFVIDKFPISRPNLTFSTLTVSNMSPEDSSIYLCSVDGGAQETQYFGPGTRLLVL.

This clonotype occurred a few times. The gene calls are TRBV6-5 and TRBJ1-5, with D maybe TRBD1 (5 bases). Trimming removed 7 bases from V and 4 bases from J, with 11 bases in between. CDR3 size: 13 residues. Germline CDR1 and CDR2: MNHEY and SVGAGI. CDR3 sequence: CASTRQTNQPQHF. In nucleotides, the CDR3 is TGTGCCAGCACGCGACAGACAAATCAGCCCCAGCATTTT.

This clonotype was seen more than once but under ten times. The gene calls are TRBV20-1 and TRBJ1-2, with D possibly matching TRBD1 (5 bases). With 1 base removed from V and 8 bases from J, the gap between germline ends came to 20 bases. The CDR3 is made up of 15 amino acids. Germline V lookup: CDR1 DFQATT, CDR2 SNEGSKA (reference sequence). CDR3 region: CSARAPPRQGIGYTF. The CDR3 DNA sequence: TGCAGTGCTAGAGCCCCGCCGCGGCAGGGAATCGGCTACACCTTC.

V is TRBV9 and J is TRBJ1-2; 7 nucleotides match TRBD1. This CDR3 region has 13 residues. With V trimmed by 3 bases and J by 7 bases, 6 bases remained unmatched. Germline assignment: CDR1 SGDLS and CDR2 YYNGEE. CDR3 nucleotide sequence: TGTGCCAGCAGCGCGACAGGGCCGATTGGCTACACCTTC. This translates into CASSATGPIGYTF.

The genes are TRBV2 and TRBJ1-6; 9 bases fit TRBD1. The CDR3 is 13 residues long. Germline V CDR1 and CDR2: SNHLY, FYNNEI. The CDR3 DNA reads TGTGCTAGATCGGGACAGGGAAATTCACCCCTCCACTTT. Encoded protein: CARSGQGNSPLHF.